A single sample gave rise to the 20 T cell receptor beta chains below, sequenced in a study of blood T cell repertoires in COVID-19. The protocol was immunoSEQ multiplex PCR, while the TCRdb copy is restricted to in-frame clones and leaves out a portion. The sample lists about 170,000 clones, approximately 87% occurring once. Sequenced input: peripheral blood. The origin of the receptors is a woman aged 60 to 75 with COVID-19, enrolled during active disease.

The CDR3 sequence: CSVGTNQETQYF. CDR3 sequence (DNA): TGCAGCGTGGGGACTAACCAAGAGACCCAGTACTTC. The gene calls are TRBV29-1 and TRBJ2-5; 7 nucleotides agree with TRBD2. J was trimmed by 0 bases and V by 6 bases; bases with no gene match: 1. Germline-derived CDR1 and CDR2 are SQVTM and ANQGSEA. This CDR3 has 12 residues.

The J gene is TRBJ1-2, the V gene TRBV27, with a tentative D call TRBD1 (6 bases). Trimming cost V 8 bases and J 6 bases, with 19 bases left between them. The CDR3 loop spans 14 amino acids. CDR1 is MNHEY and CDR2 is SMNVEV in the germline V gene (reference sequence). Written as DNA, the CDR3 is TGTGCCAGCGGGCAACAGGGCAGGGACGATGGCTACACCTTC. It is translated as CASGQQGRDDGYTF.

V is TRBV27 and J is TRBJ2-1; 14 bases match TRBD2. The CDR3 totals 17 residues. Trimming took 6 bases from V and 1 from J; bases not matched to a gene: 5. Germline values: CDR1 MNHEY, CDR2 SMNVEV (reference sequence). CDR3: CASRGLAGGMSYNEQFF. The CDR3 DNA follows: TGTGCCAGCAGAGGACTAGCGGGAGGAATGTCCTACAATGAGCAGTTCTTC.

The J gene is TRBJ2-4, the V gene TRBV7-2, with 13 bases fitting TRBD2. The J segment lost 3 bases and the V segment lost 5 bases, leaving 7 bases of the junction unmatched. The CDR3 contains 17 residues. Germline CDR1 reads SGHTA; CDR2 reads FQGNSA. CDR3 nucleotides: TGTGCCAGCAGCGCGGGGGGACTAGCGGGGAGCAAAAACATTCAGTACTTC. It codes for CASSAGGLAGSKNIQYF.

The genes are TRBV5-1 and TRBJ1-5; unclear D gene. V gave up 0 bases and J gave up 5 bases, with 12 bases separating them. The CDR3 has 15 amino acids. Germline V gene data show CDR1 as SGHRS and CDR2 as YFSETQ. CDR3 DNA sequence: TGCGCCAGCAGCTTGGTAGGGAGGGAAGATCAGCCCCAGCATTTT. This sequence encodes CASSLVGREDQPQHF.

The chain joins TRBV11-2 to TRBJ1-1; D gene unclear. V was shortened by 1 base and J by 10 bases, with 10 bases between the two germline ends. In germline, CDR1 is SGHAT, CDR2 FQNNGV. The length of the CDR3 is 12 residues. The CDR3 sequence: CASSLVTGGAFF. CDR3 bases: TGTGCCAGCAGCTTAGTAACGGGTGGAGCTTTCTTT.

This clone was counted a few times. The chain employs TRBV27 and TRBJ2-7; TRBD2 matches at 13 bases. Trimming removed 1 base from V and 3 bases from J; junction bases left unmatched: 3. This CDR3 is 16 amino acids long. Germline lookup yields CDR1 MNHEY and CDR2 SMNVEV (reference sequence). CDR3 nucleotide sequence: TGTGCCAGCAGTTTATGGGGACTAGCGGGGAACTACGAGCAGTACTTC. This gives the protein CASSLWGLAGNYEQYF.

The chain links TRBV5-4 to TRBJ2-5; D is uncertain. The V gene's germline CDR1 is SGHNT and CDR2 YYREEE (reference sequence). Trimming removed 0 bases from V and 4 bases from J, with 7 bases in between. The CDR3 has 13 amino acids. DNA for the CDR3: TGTGCCAGCAGCTTGGATCACTTAGAGACCCAGTACTTC. Translating it yields CASSLDHLETQYF.

The V call is TRBV7-6, the J call TRBJ2-1; the match to TRBD2 covers 10 bases. This CDR3 region has 16 residues. The J segment lost 0 bases and the V segment lost 5 bases, leaving 4 bases of the junction unmatched. Per germline, CDR1 SGHVS and CDR2 FNYEAQ. CDR3 DNA sequence: TGTGCCAGCAGCGAAGGGACTAGCGTCTCCTACAATGAGCAGTTCTTC. This sequence encodes CASSEGTSVSYNEQFF.

The chain recombines TRBV27 with TRBJ1-1; D remains ambiguous. The CDR3 runs 14 residues. Germline V lookup: CDR1 MNHEY, CDR2 SMNVEV (reference sequence). Trimming stripped 7 bases from V and 1 base from J, with 13 bases between. The CDR3 loop is CASKIRRGNTEAFF. The CDR3 DNA reads TGTGCCAGCAAAATTCGACGGGGGAACACTGAAGCTTTCTTT.

On this clone: Other nucleotide sequences in the sample specify the same CDR3. The J gene is TRBJ1-1, the V gene TRBV28, with D possibly matching TRBD1 (6 bases). Germline V lookup: CDR1 MDHEN, CDR2 SYDVKM. This CDR3 has 13 amino acids. Trimming removed 2 bases from V and 4 bases from J, with 8 bases in between. The DNA of the CDR3 is TGTGCCAGCAGTTTACAGGGGTCCACTGAAGCTTTCTTT. Protein: CASSLQGSTEAFF.

This rearrangement joins TRBV6-6 to TRBJ2-1, with 12 bases matching TRBD2. Trimming took 5 bases from V and 7 from J; bases not matched to a gene: 15. Germline V gene lookup returns CDR1 MNHNY and CDR2 SVGAGI (reference sequence). The CDR3 totals 18 residues. CDR3 region: CASSHTNFGTSGQNEQFF. CDR3 coding DNA: TGTGCCAGCAGTCACACCAATTTTGGGACTAGCGGGCAGAATGAGCAGTTCTTC.

The chain joins TRBV7-2 to TRBJ2-5, with D possibly TRBD2 on 7 matching bases. The CDR3 runs 13 residues. The ends were cut back, 6 bases at V and 5 bases at J, with 13 bases in the middle. Germline V gene data show CDR1 as SGHTA and CDR2 as FQGNSA. This CDR3 is CASREGGRETQYF. The CDR3 DNA is TGTGCCAGCAGAGAGGGGGGGCGGGAGACCCAGTACTTC.

This clone occurred once. This chain links TRBV10-3 with TRBJ1-5; TRBD1 matches at 7 bases. The germline V gene has CDR1 ENHRY and CDR2 SYGVKD. Trimming cost V 3 bases and J 7 bases; bases outside gene matches: 6. The CDR3 spans 14 residues. The CDR3 region has the DNA TGTGCCATCAGTGACGACAGGGACGGACAGCCCCAGCATTTT. Translated, it gives CAISDDRDGQPQHF.

CDR3 nucleotide sequence: TGTGCCAGCAGCTTATCCCCCCAGGGCTCCTACGAGCAGTACTTC. Protein: CASSLSPQGSYEQYF. The rearrangement uses TRBV7-2 and TRBJ2-7; a possible D gene is TRBD1 (5 bases). The CDR3 length is 15 residues. The germline V gene encodes CDR1 SGHTA and CDR2 FQGNSA. V lost 2 bases and J 0 bases, leaving 11 bases between the germline ends.

The rearrangement links TRBV9 to TRBJ2-3, with 13 nucleotides matching TRBD2. V lost 0 bases, J lost 3 bases, and 4 bases stayed unmatched. Germline V lookup: CDR1 SGDLS, CDR2 YYNGEE. This CDR3 has 17 amino acids. CDR3 protein: CASSVGTGLAGTDTQYF. Here the CDR3 DNA reads TGTGCCAGCAGCGTAGGAACGGGACTAGCGGGAACAGATACGCAGTATTTT.

The gene calls are TRBV9 and TRBJ2-5, with 7 bases identical to TRBD2. V lost 0 bases and J lost 5; bases outside the gene matches: 4. This CDR3 comprises 14 residues. Germline V gene data show CDR1 as SGDLS and CDR2 as YYNGEE. The CDR3 sequence is CASSVAAGVETQYF. CDR3 DNA sequence: TGTGCCAGCAGCGTAGCGGCGGGAGTGGAGACCCAGTACTTC.

The chain links TRBV11-1 to TRBJ2-3; D remains unclear. This CDR3 region has 12 residues. Trimming cost V 3 bases and J 7 bases, with 8 bases left between them. From germline, CDR1 is SGHAT and CDR2 FQDESV (reference sequence). CDR3 residues: CASSFISHTQYF. The CDR3 DNA is TGTGCCAGCAGCTTCATAAGCCATACGCAGTATTTT.

The chain links TRBV11-3 to TRBJ2-1, with 7 bases fitting TRBD2. V lost 1 base to trimming and J lost 12 bases; unmatched junction nucleotides: 9. Germline assignment: CDR1 SGHNT and CDR2 YENEEA. The CDR3 loop spans 14 amino acids. CDR3 sequence (DNA): TGTGCCAGCAGCTTAGGGTCGCTAGCGGCACTGCAGTTCTTC. The encoded protein is CASSLGSLAALQFF.

The rearrangement links TRBV4-2 to TRBJ2-1; TRBD2 agrees at 9 bases. Germline CDR1 and CDR2: LGHNA and YNFKEQ. The CDR3 extends over 17 amino acids. Losses at the gene ends were 1 base for V and 9 bases for J; bases not matched to a gene: 13. This chain's CDR3 is CASSQAGSTSGGSEQFF. CDR3 sequence (DNA): TGTGCCAGCAGCCAAGCCGGATCGACTAGCGGAGGGAGTGAGCAGTTCTTC.